Described below is a single TCR beta chain sequence and its context. Its antigen is currently unknown. Template for every sorted-subset replicate PCR totaled roughly 200 ng DNA, approximately 30,000 T cell genomes. The assay was immunoSEQ multiplex PCR, and TCRdb's table has in-frame clones only and misses some. The table includes around 2,000,000 clones, approximately 94% detected once. The sample comes from a study of shared clonotypes between healthy human individuals. Broader study findings: Non-shared clonotypes showed lower generation probabilities than clonotypes common to all four donors. Larger estimated richness was generally seen in naive subsets than in memory subsets.

V shed 6 bases and J shed 3 bases, with 18 bases lying between them. The CDR3 consists of 15 residues. Per the germline V gene, CDR1 is SNHLY and CDR2 is FYNNEI. Naive CD8 cells lacked CD45RO and underwent positive selection for CCR7, leaving out terminally differentiated effector memory CD45RA+ cells. The specimen sequenced was naive CD8+ T cells sorted from blood. The sequence came from a man younger than 30 in good health. The chain has TRBV2 and TRBJ2-7; tentatively, D is TRBD2 (6 bases). In DNA, the CDR3 is TGTGCCAGCAGGGGGGAGGACCAGGGTTTCTACGAGCAGTACTTC. It encodes CASRGEDQGFYEQYF.